Following are 22 T cell receptor beta chains from one sample sequenced in a study of T-cell reconstitution after alpha-beta-depleted transplantation in children. Preparation of the TCRbeta library used unique molecular identifiers. Each CDR3 protein gets one entry after TCRdb re-called the PCR reads with MiXCR. The profile shows some 240,000 distinct CDR3 sequences, 12% of them singletons. This sample comprised PBMCs from the stem cell graft donor, obtained from the stem cell graft. The receptors here all came from a human donor who donated a stem cell graft to a child with acute lymphoblastic leukemia.

In this sample, this clonotype turned up many times. The chain is built from TRBV5-1 and TRBJ2-1, with D unclear. Germline V lookup: CDR1 SGHRS, CDR2 YFSETQ. V lost 1 base and J lost 13, with 12 bases in between. CDR3 length: 12 residues. The CDR3 sequence: CASSLNFGEQFF. The DNA for the CDR3 is TGCGCCAGCAGCTTGAACTTTGGGGAACAGTTCTTC.

This clonotype was picked up many times. The rearrangement links TRBV5-1 to TRBJ2-3; the match to TRBD2 covers 10 bases. This CDR3 has 17 residues. The V segment lost 0 bases and the J segment 5 bases; nucleotides outside the gene matches: 9. The germline V gene has CDR1 SGHRS and CDR2 YFSETQ. This CDR3 reads CASSLARASGGLDTQYF. The CDR3 coding sequence is TGCGCCAGCAGCTTGGCCAGGGCTAGCGGGGGACTAGATACGCAGTATTTT.

At least ten counts were recorded for this clonotype. The chain employs TRBV3-1 and TRBJ1-5; 7 nucleotides line up with TRBD1. This CDR3 has 15 residues. With 1 base clipped from V and 6 bases from J, the junction kept 6 bases outside the gene matches. Germline CDR1 and CDR2: LGHDT and YNNKEL (reference sequence). The CDR3 here is CASSQAGPGGQPQHF. The CDR3 DNA reads as TGTGCCAGCAGCCAAGCGGGACCAGGGGGTCAGCCCCAGCATTTT.

This clonotype was recorded many times. This chain uses TRBV28 with TRBJ1-2, with a tentative D call TRBD1 (5 bases). Germline V lookup: CDR1 MDHEN, CDR2 SYDVKM. The CDR3 spans 14 residues. V dropped 5 bases and J dropped 0 bases, with 10 bases sitting between them. In DNA, the CDR3 is TGTGCCAGCAGTGCAGGGTTTGCTAACTATGGCTACACCTTC. Its translation: CASSAGFANYGYTF.

This clonotype was counted at least ten times. Germline is not matched at one junction end, which may reflect a read error. This chain joins TRBV4-1 and TRBJ1-1; D not certain. Germline CDR1 reads MGHRA; CDR2 reads YSYEKL. The CDR3 is 14 amino acids. The CDR3 reads CASSSLLGNSEAFF. The DNA for the CDR3 is TGCGCCAGCAGCTCTCTCCTCGGGAACAGTGAAGCTTTCTTT.

This clonotype was counted a few times. V usage is TRBV5-1 and J usage is TRBJ2-3, with 9 bases identical to TRBD2. V lost 0 bases to trimming and J lost 4 bases; unmatched junction nucleotides: 12. This CDR3 contains 18 residues. Germline V gene lookup returns CDR1 SGHRS and CDR2 YFSETQ. The chain's CDR3 is CASSLVYAGGPNADTQYF. CDR3 nucleotide sequence: TGCGCCAGCAGCTTGGTTTATGCGGGAGGGCCTAACGCAGATACGCAGTATTTT.

This clonotype was seen at least ten times. The chain has TRBV28 and TRBJ2-7; 9 positions match TRBD1. After removal of 3 bases from V and 6 bases from J, the junction contained 9 bases not matched to a gene. Germline-derived CDR1 and CDR2 are MDHEN and SYDVKM. The CDR3 has 15 amino acids. CDR3 in DNA: TGTGCCAGCAGTTTCGCCAGGACAGGGGCGGTCGAGCAGTACTTC. Protein product: CASSFARTGAVEQYF.

This clonotype has just a few counts. The chain combines TRBV28 with TRBJ2-1, with 7 bases aligning to TRBD2. Germline lookup yields CDR1 MDHEN and CDR2 SYDVKM. The CDR3 extends over 15 amino acids. J was trimmed by 8 bases and V by 3 bases; bases with no gene match: 10. As DNA, the CDR3 is TGTGCCAGCAGTTTTTTCGGGGGGATGATCGATGAGCAGTTCTTC. Its translation is CASSFFGGMIDEQFF.

With regard to this clonotype: A much larger clone sits a single nucleotide away, making a read error possible. This is likely a read error, given that the CDR3 carries no conserved phenylalanine or tryptophan at its end. The genes are TRBV24-1 and TRBJ2-5; D is ambiguous. Germline CDR1 KGHDR, CDR2 SFDVKD. V gave up 1 base and J gave up 4 bases, with 6 bases separating them. The CDR3 totals 13 residues. Written as DNA, the CDR3 is TGTGCCACCAGTGATTTAGGCGGAGAGACCCAGTACTTG. This gives the protein CATSDLGGETQYL.

In its sample, this clonotype was seen many times. The V gene is TRBV29-1, the J gene TRBJ2-6, with unresolved D. From germline, CDR1 is SQVTM and CDR2 ANQGSEA. The CDR3 runs 15 residues. Between the trimmed V and J ends, which lost 0 bases and 4 bases, there was a span of 10 bases. The CDR3, as DNA: TGCAGCGTTGAAGATCGACCTCTCGGGGCCAACGTCCTGACTTTC. It specifies CSVEDRPLGANVLTF.

This clonotype appeared many times. The J gene is TRBJ1-2, the V gene TRBV20-1; D perhaps matches TRBD1 (5 bases). Germline CDR1 DFQATT, CDR2 SNEGSKA (reference sequence). Trimming cost V 5 bases and J 5 bases, with 21 bases left between them. CDR3 length: 15 residues. The CDR3 loop reads CSAPEWGRGKYGYTF. The CDR3 nucleotides are TGCAGTGCTCCGGAATGGGGAAGGGGAAAGTATGGCTACACCTTC.

This clonotype was recorded at least ten times. This chain links TRBV20-1 with TRBJ2-7, with D possibly TRBD2 on 5 matching bases. Germline V gene sequence: CDR1 DFQATT, CDR2 SNEGSKA (reference sequence). The CDR3 totals 13 residues. The CDR3 sequence: CSPLAFSSYEQYF. For the CDR3, the DNA is TGCAGCCCATTAGCGTTCAGCTCCTACGAGCAGTACTTC.

This clonotype was recorded many times. The chain employs TRBV7-2 and TRBJ2-2; unclear D gene. Germline loops: CDR1 SGHTA, CDR2 FQGNSA. The CDR3 totals 16 residues. With 1 base removed from V and 0 bases from J, the gap between germline ends came to 9 bases. The CDR3 spells CASSLGKGPNTGELFF. The DNA of the CDR3 is TGTGCCAGCAGCTTAGGAAAGGGCCCGAACACCGGGGAGCTGTTTTTT.

This clonotype has at least ten counts. V gene TRBV7-2 combines with J gene TRBJ2-1; 12 nucleotides agree with TRBD2. V lost 2 bases, J lost 10 bases, and 6 bases stayed unmatched. The CDR3 consists of 15 residues. CDR1 and CDR2 (germline): SGHTA, FQGNSA. Here the CDR3 DNA reads TGTGCCAGCAGCTTACTATTGACTAGCGGGGGAGAGCAGTTCTTC. Its translation is CASSLLLTSGGEQFF.

Concerning this clonotype: The junction shows a germline mismatch at one end, possibly a read error. The chain couples TRBV5-1 to TRBJ1-5; D is uncertain. There are 14 residues in the CDR3. Germline loops: CDR1 SGHRS, CDR2 YFSETQ. The chain's CDR3 is CASSLREGNQPQHF. For the CDR3, the DNA is TGCGCCAGCAGCTTACGGGAAGGCAATCAGCCCCAGCATTTC. The variable domain in full, completed from reference TRBV5-1 and TRBJ1-5, reads KAGVTQTPRYLIKTRGQQVTLSCSPISGHRSVSWYQQTPGQGLQFLFEYFSETQRNKGNFPGRFSGRQFSNSRSEMNVSTLELGDSALYLCASSLREGNQPQHFGDGTRLSIL.

As to this clonotype: This could be a read error, since a much larger clone is one nucleotide away. This chain uses TRBV12-3 or TRBV12-4 with TRBJ1-2; the match to TRBD1 covers 7 bases. The CDR3 extends over 16 amino acids. This CDR3 reads CASSLSPGQHLYGYPF. The CDR3 coding sequence is TGTGCCAGCAGTTTATCTCCGGGACAGCACTTATATGGCTACCCCTTC.

This clonotype was observed at least ten times. This rearrangement joins TRBV6-1 to TRBJ1-2, with TRBD1 as a possible D gene (6 bases). Trimming took off 11 bases at V and 4 bases at J, with 14 bases between the two ends. Per the germline V gene, CDR1 is MNHNS and CDR2 is SASEGT. The CDR3 consists of 12 residues. The CDR3 DNA is TGTGCCGGCCGGGGGGGCGTCTATGGCTACACCTTC. Protein sequence: CAGRGGVYGYTF.

This clonotype has at least ten counts. CDR3: CASSLPSHGDFYTEAFF. The CDR3 nucleotides read TGTGCCAGCAGCTTACCTTCCCATGGAGACTTTTACACTGAAGCTTTCTTT. The chain couples TRBV7-2 to TRBJ1-1; D ambiguous. CDR3 length: 17 amino acids. V was cut by 2 bases and J by 3 bases, with 19 bases left in between. Germline CDR1 is SGHTA and CDR2 is FQGNSA.

This clonotype was found many times. The chain couples TRBV5-1 to TRBJ2-2; TRBD1 agrees at 7 bases. V was pared by 2 bases and J by 0 bases, with 4 bases of the junction left unmatched. Per germline, CDR1 SGHRS and CDR2 YFSETQ. The CDR3 is 16 residues long. This chain's CDR3 is CASSLSQGANTGELFF. The DNA of the CDR3 is TGCGCCAGCAGCTTAAGCCAGGGGGCGAACACCGGGGAGCTGTTTTTT.

In this sample, this clonotype turned up many times. The J gene is TRBJ2-7, the V gene TRBV7-9; TRBD1 is a possible D gene (5 bases). The V gene lost 1 base and the J gene lost 0 bases, with 10 bases spanning the gap. Germline V gene data show CDR1 as SEHNR and CDR2 as FQNEAQ (reference sequence). CDR3 length equals 15 residues. Here the CDR3 DNA reads TGTGCCAGCAGCTTAGGTGGGGCGGTCTCCTACGAGCAGTACTTC. Protein sequence: CASSLGGAVSYEQYF.

This clonotype was seen repeatedly, ten times or more. This rearrangement joins TRBV7-2 to TRBJ1-5, with D possibly TRBD1 on 5 matching bases. Germline-derived CDR1 and CDR2 are SGHTA and FQGNSA. V shed 9 bases and J shed 5 bases, with 14 bases lying between them. CDR3 length: 13 amino acids. CDR3 nucleotides: TGTGCCAGTAGCGGAAGGGGTGATCAGCCCCAGCATTTT. This translates into CASSGRGDQPQHF. The whole variable domain, filled in from reference TRBV7-2 and TRBJ1-5, reads GAGVSQSPSNKVTEKGKDVELRCDPISGHTALYWYRQSLGQGLEFLIYFQGNSAPDKSGLPSDRFSAERTGGSVSTLTIQRTQQEDSAVYLCASSGRGDQPQHFGDGTRLSIL.

There are many counts of this clonotype. The rearrangement joins TRBV5-6 to TRBJ2-2; D ambiguous. Germline V gene sequence: CDR1 SGHDT, CDR2 YYEEEE. V dropped 3 bases and J dropped 2 bases, with 14 bases sitting between them. This CDR3 contains 16 residues. The CDR3 here is CASSSADRLNTGELFF. CDR3 DNA sequence: TGTGCCAGCAGCTCTGCGGACCGCCTTAACACCGGGGAGCTGTTTTTT.